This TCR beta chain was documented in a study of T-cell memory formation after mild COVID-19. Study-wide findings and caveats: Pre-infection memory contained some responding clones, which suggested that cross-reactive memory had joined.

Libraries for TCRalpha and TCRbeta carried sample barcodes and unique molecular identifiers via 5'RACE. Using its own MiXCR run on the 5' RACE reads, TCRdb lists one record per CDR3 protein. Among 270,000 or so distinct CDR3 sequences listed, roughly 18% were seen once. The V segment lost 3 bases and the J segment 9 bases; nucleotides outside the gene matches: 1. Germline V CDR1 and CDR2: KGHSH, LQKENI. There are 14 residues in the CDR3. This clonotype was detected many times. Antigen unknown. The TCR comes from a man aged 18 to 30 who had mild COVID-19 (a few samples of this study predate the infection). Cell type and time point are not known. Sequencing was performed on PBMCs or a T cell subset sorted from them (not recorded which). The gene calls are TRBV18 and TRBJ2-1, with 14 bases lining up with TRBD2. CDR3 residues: CASSPGLAGVEQFF. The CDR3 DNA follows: TGTGCCAGCTCACCGGGACTAGCGGGGGTTGAGCAGTTCTTC.